This paragraph reports one T cell receptor beta chain. The antigen remains undetermined. The data derive from a study of OX40 agonist ivuxolimab in advanced cancers. Study-wide results and limits: Among the nonresponders, some also had low normalized T-cell clonal expansion.

The method was immunoSEQ multiplex PCR; TCRdb's version includes in-frame clones alone and lacks a portion of them. The table lists around 47,000 clones, about nine tenths of them singletons. Trimming cost V 2 bases and J 1 base, with 8 bases left between them. From germline, CDR1 is SGHNT and CDR2 YYREEE (reference sequence). This CDR3 has 14 residues. Sample: CD4+ or CD8+ T cells sorted from blood, taken in a trial of the OX40 agonist ivuxolimab. The J gene is TRBJ2-3, the V gene TRBV5-4, with TRBD2 as a possible D gene (5 bases). This TCR came from an adult with an advanced solid tumor such as melanoma, head and neck, liver or kidney cancer. CDR3 region: CASSFDGGTDTQYF. In DNA form, the CDR3 reads TGTGCCAGCAGCTTTGACGGGGGCACAGATACGCAGTATTTT.